This entry features one T cell receptor beta chain sequence. The antigen remains undetermined. This record belongs to a study of post-analysis software for immune sequencing data. Trimming stripped 6 bases from V and 10 bases from J, with 10 bases between. Germline-derived CDR1 and CDR2 are MNHNS and SASEGT. CDR3 length: 11 residues. TCR beta libraries were prepared from cDNA with unique molecular identifiers. TCRdb reprocessed the PCR reads with MiXCR, giving one entry per CDR3 protein. Of approximately 160,000 distinct CDR3 sequences in the sample, approximately 30% were seen once. Study results and caveats: Five or six TRBV segments were significantly more frequent in patients than in controls. TRBV5-6, TRBV5-1 and TRBV20-1 were among these segments.

Sample: blood. V gene TRBV6-1 combines with J gene TRBJ2-1; no clear D. The TCR sequence derives from a girl between 5 and 17 years old with multiple sclerosis. The CDR3 spells CASRKGPEQFF. CDR3 in DNA: TGTGCCAGCAGAAAAGGACCCGAGCAGTTCTTC.